These 12 T cell receptor beta chains share one sample of origin, sequenced in a study of lymphopenia after photon versus proton radiotherapy. The assay was immunoSEQ multiplex PCR, and TCRdb's table has in-frame clones only and misses some. The data show roughly 42,000 clones, with approximately 85% seen just once and over 2% held by the top ten. Sequenced here: peripheral blood, sampled from a patient treated with photon-based radiotherapy. The receptors originated from a man in his forties or fifties with gastric cancer.

V usage is TRBV5-1 and J usage is TRBJ2-5; maybe TRBD2 (5 bases). This CDR3 comprises 13 residues. The germline V gene encodes CDR1 SGHRS and CDR2 YFSETQ. V was trimmed by 4 bases and J by 1 base, leaving 8 bases between them. The DNA for the CDR3 is TGCGCCAGCAGCCCGCGGGTCCAAGAGACCCAGTACTTC. Translating gives CASSPRVQETQYF.

This chain uses TRBV11-1 with TRBJ2-7; 9 bases are a match to TRBD1. The CDR3 is made up of 13 amino acids. Germline-derived CDR1 and CDR2 are SGHAT and FQDESV (reference sequence). V lost 4 bases and J lost 4; bases outside the gene matches: 2. The CDR3 DNA is TGTGCCAGCAGCTGGACAGGGGAGTACGAGCAGTACTTC. Translating gives CASSWTGEYEQYF.

The chain combines TRBV6-1 with TRBJ2-2, with TRBD1 identical over 9 bases. CDR1 MNHNS and CDR2 SASEGT come from the germline V gene. The J segment lost 4 bases and the V segment lost 2 bases, leaving 5 bases of the junction unmatched. This CDR3 has 16 residues. The CDR3 coding sequence is TGTGCCAGCAGTGAAAGGACAGGGGTGGGCACCGGGGAGCTGTTTTTT. This gives the protein CASSERTGVGTGELFF.

This clone occurred a few times. V gene TRBV4-1 combines with J gene TRBJ1-5; possible D gene TRBD1, 5 bases. Germline V gene data show CDR1 as MGHRA and CDR2 as YSYEKL. The CDR3 consists of 15 residues. V was pared by 3 bases and J by 1 base, with 10 bases between. The chain's CDR3 is CASSHKGDSNQPQHF. The CDR3, as DNA: TGCGCCAGCAGCCATAAAGGGGACAGCAATCAGCCCCAGCATTTT.

The V and J genes are TRBV14 and TRBJ2-1, with 8 positions matching TRBD1. V gave up 4 bases and J gave up 12 bases; unmatched junction bases: 11. Germline V CDR1 and CDR2: SGHDN, FVKESK. This CDR3 has 14 amino acids. CDR3 nucleotides: TGTGCCAGCAGCCCCGGGACCTTCACAGGGGGGCAGTTCTTC. This codes for CASSPGTFTGGQFF.

The rearrangement uses TRBV9 and TRBJ2-7; D is unresolved. The ends were cut back, 0 bases at V and 2 bases at J, with 9 bases in the middle. Germline V CDR1 and CDR2: SGDLS, YYNGEE. The CDR3 length is 14 residues. The CDR3 loop reads CASSVEGETYEQYF. In DNA, the CDR3 is TGTGCCAGCAGCGTAGAAGGAGAAACCTACGAGCAGTACTTC.

This clone was observed a handful of times. The chain has TRBV29-1 and TRBJ2-1; 10 bases are shared with TRBD2. With V trimmed by 7 bases and J by 2 bases, 11 bases remained unmatched. This CDR3 has 16 residues. Germline CDR1 reads SQVTM; CDR2 reads ANQGSEA. For the CDR3, the DNA is TGCAGCGCCCCAAGATCTAGCGGGGGCGCCTACAATGAGCAGTTCTTC. As protein: CSAPRSSGGAYNEQFF.

The chain is built from TRBV10-3 and TRBJ1-2; D unclear. V was trimmed by 6 bases and J by 0 bases, leaving 11 bases between them. The CDR3 extends over 14 amino acids. The V gene's germline CDR1 is ENHRY and CDR2 SYGVKD. In nucleotides, the CDR3 is TGTGCCATCAGGGACCTTAAAACTAACTATGGCTACACCTTC. It yields the protein CAIRDLKTNYGYTF.

V is TRBV19 and J is TRBJ2-6; D assignment may be TRBD1 or TRBD2 (6 bases each). This CDR3 has 19 amino acids. CDR1 is LNHDA and CDR2 is SQIVND in the germline V gene (reference sequence). V gave up 2 bases and J gave up 4 bases, with 21 bases separating them. The chain's CDR3 is CASSIIRETGARGANVLTF. The CDR3 DNA reads as TGTGCCAGTAGTATAATCCGAGAGACGGGGGCAAGGGGGGCCAACGTCCTGACTTTC.

The V and J genes are TRBV6-1 and TRBJ2-1; TRBD1 aligns across 8 bases. There are 16 residues in the CDR3. V lost 4 bases and J lost 3; bases outside the gene matches: 8. CDR1 and CDR2 from the germline V gene are MNHNS and SASEGT. The CDR3 here is CASSGLTGANYNEQFF. For the CDR3, the DNA is TGTGCCAGCAGTGGTTTGACAGGGGCTAACTACAATGAGCAGTTCTTC.

The chain uses TRBV6-5 and TRBJ1-2; TRBD1 might be the D (6 bases). V lost 6 bases, J lost 8 bases, and 16 bases lay in between. The germline CDR1 and CDR2 sequences are MNHEY and SVGAGI. The CDR3 spans 13 residues. CDR3 sequence reads: CASRPPGTNGYTF. The CDR3 nucleotides are TGTGCCAGCAGACCCCCGGGGACAAACGGCTACACCTTC.

The chain employs TRBV7-2 and TRBJ2-1, with 11 bases lining up with TRBD2. The V gene end was trimmed by 5 bases and the J gene end by 9 bases; junction bases not matched to a gene: 9. The CDR3 has 15 amino acids. The V gene's germline CDR1 is SGHTA and CDR2 FQGNSA. CDR3 amino acids: CASSPSSGGAGEQFF. The CDR3 DNA sequence: TGTGCCAGCAGCCCGAGTAGCGGGGGGGCGGGTGAGCAGTTCTTC.